Following are 14 T cell receptor beta chains from one sample sequenced in a study of T cell repertoires in cytomegalovirus infection. TCRdb reprocessed the reads via MiXCR and lists one record per CDR3 protein. The sample lists approximately 140,000 distinct CDR3 sequences, roughly 8.2% seen once, with about a tenth in the top ten. Sequenced sample: PBMCs. These receptors all stem from a human donor in good health (CMV status not recorded). Some clones in this sample may be carry-over from other donors' samples.

There are a few counts of this clonotype. The gene calls are TRBV20-1 and TRBJ2-1, with TRBD2 identical over 9 bases. V was pared by 4 bases and J by 6 bases, with 4 bases of the junction left unmatched. This CDR3 is 13 amino acids long. Germline V CDR1 and CDR2: DFQATT, SNEGSKA (reference sequence). CDR3 DNA: TGCAGTGCTATTGCGGGGGGGCTCAATGAGCAGTTCTTC. Translated: CSAIAGGLNEQFF.

This clonotype was seen repeatedly, ten times or more. The chain recombines TRBV7-8 with TRBJ2-3; D uncertain. The CDR3 extends over 12 amino acids. Germline V gene lookup returns CDR1 SGHVS and CDR2 FQNEAQ. The germline V and J ends were trimmed by 5 bases and 5 bases, with 8 bases remaining between them. The CDR3 region has the DNA TGTGCCAGCAGCCGCCACCGAGATACGCAGTATTTT. Encoded protein: CASSRHRDTQYF.

This clonotype was counted ten times or more. V gene TRBV7-2 combines with J gene TRBJ2-3; D not certain. The germline gives CDR1 SGHTA, CDR2 FQGNSA. The CDR3 length is 14 residues. The germline V and J ends were trimmed by 5 bases and 7 bases, with 16 bases remaining between them. This CDR3 is CASSPGFSLYTQYF. CDR3 coding DNA: TGTGCCAGCAGCCCCGGATTTTCCCTCTATACGCAGTATTTT.

This clonotype was detected ten times or more. J is TRBJ1-5 and V is TRBV28; a possible D gene is TRBD1 (5 bases). Germline CDR1 is MDHEN and CDR2 is SYDVKM. Trimming left V 1 base short and J 4 bases short, with 11 bases between. The CDR3 has 15 amino acids. CDR3 sequence: CASSLLGPGNQPQHF. CDR3 sequence (DNA): TGTGCCAGCAGTTTATTGGGTCCAGGGAATCAGCCCCAGCATTTT. The variable domain in full, with the rest retrieved from reference TRBV28 and TRBJ1-5, is DVKVTQSSRYLVKRTGEKVFLECVQDMDHENMFWYRQDPGLGLRLIYFSYDVKMKEKGDIPEGYSVSREKKERFSLILESASTNQTSMYLCASSLLGPGNQPQHFGDGTRLSIL.

The chain is built from TRBV28 and TRBJ2-1, with D perhaps matching TRBD1 (6 bases). Trimming took off 1 base at V and 7 bases at J, with 14 bases between the two ends. Germline V gene sequence: CDR1 MDHEN, CDR2 SYDVKM. This CDR3 contains 15 residues. The CDR3 spells CASSLSGTIGNEQFF. The CDR3 nucleotides read TGTGCCAGCAGTTTATCCGGGACAATCGGTAATGAGCAGTTCTTC.

Many counts were recorded for this clonotype. The V and J genes are TRBV5-1 and TRBJ1-3; D unresolved. The CDR3 runs to 12 residues. In germline, CDR1 is SGHRS, CDR2 YFSETQ. V was cut by 3 bases and J by 6 bases, with 7 bases left in between. This chain's CDR3 is CASSSDLNTIYF. Here the CDR3 DNA reads TGCGCCAGCAGCTCGGACTTAAACACCATATATTTT.

The gene calls are TRBV29-1 and TRBJ2-7, with 7 bases lining up with TRBD2. Looked up from germline, CDR1 is SQVTM and CDR2 is ANQGSEA. The CDR3 sequence is 14 residues long. V lost 4 bases, J lost 4 bases, and 10 bases stayed unmatched. The CDR3 DNA sequence: TGCAGCGTTGGACGGTCGGGCGGGAGATACGAGCAGTACTTC. This translates into CSVGRSGGRYEQYF.

This rearrangement joins TRBV20-1 to TRBJ2-7; D perhaps matches TRBD1 (6 bases). There are 15 residues in the CDR3. Per the germline V gene, CDR1 is DFQATT and CDR2 is SNEGSKA (reference sequence). The germline V and J ends were trimmed by 6 bases and 5 bases, with 23 bases remaining between them. CDR3 nucleotides: TGCAGTGCACCCGACGGGACAAATATAATTGACGAGCAGTACTTC. Translating it yields CSAPDGTNIIDEQYF.

This clonotype was seen ten or more times. CDR3 coding DNA: TGTGCCACCAGCTACGGACAGGTTGAGCAGTACTTC. Protein product: CATSYGQVEQYF. The chain employs TRBV10-3 and TRBJ2-7; 7 nucleotides line up with TRBD1. Germline V lookup: CDR1 ENHRY, CDR2 SYGVKD. The CDR3 contains 12 residues. V was clipped by 10 bases and J by 7 bases; unmatched bases: 10.

This clonotype was seen a few times. This chain joins TRBV20-1 and TRBJ1-6; no clear D. Trimming left V 2 bases short and J 5 bases short, with 13 bases between. Germline V gives CDR1 DFQATT, CDR2 SNEGSKA (reference sequence). The CDR3 contains 15 residues. The chain's CDR3 is CSARLEWADNSPLHF. The CDR3 DNA reads TGCAGTGCTAGACTGGAGTGGGCAGATAATTCACCCCTCCACTTT.

This clonotype was seen more than once but under ten times. The rearrangement joins TRBV12-3 or TRBV12-4 to TRBJ1-2, with D possibly matching TRBD1 (6 bases). V shed 3 bases and J shed 0 bases, with 11 bases lying between them. The CDR3 length is 15 residues. CDR3: CASSLRGGANYGYTF. The CDR3 nucleotides are TGTGCCAGCAGTTTGAGGGGGGGAGCTAACTATGGCTACACCTTC.

This clonotype was detected many times. The chain links TRBV7-9 to TRBJ2-1; TRBD1 aligns across 11 bases. The V gene's germline CDR1 is SEHNR and CDR2 FQNEAQ (reference sequence). The CDR3 sequence is 14 residues long. The V and J ends lost 5 bases and 10 bases, in that order; junction bases with no gene match: 7. The CDR3 region is CASSGPGQGDEQFF. CDR3 nucleotides: TGTGCCAGCAGCGGTCCGGGACAGGGGGACGAGCAGTTCTTC.

This clonotype has ten or more counts. The chain recombines TRBV28 with TRBJ2-3; D call uncertain. The CDR3 contains 12 residues. Trimming shortened V by 5 bases and J by 0 bases, and 3 bases separated the two germline ends. Germline V lookup: CDR1 MDHEN, CDR2 SYDVKM. Here the CDR3 reads CASSLSTDTQYF. For the CDR3, the DNA is TGTGCCAGCAGTCTAAGCACAGATACGCAGTATTTT.

This clonotype was observed many times. The V and J genes are TRBV4-1 and TRBJ1-2, with TRBD1 identical over 7 bases. Germline V gene sequence: CDR1 MGHRA, CDR2 YSYEKL. After removal of 3 bases from V and 4 bases from J, the junction contained 8 bases not matched to a gene. There are 15 residues in the CDR3. Written as DNA, the CDR3 is TGCGCCAGCAGCCAGGGACAGCTAGGAACCTATGGCTACACCTTC. It yields the protein CASSQGQLGTYGYTF.